This note documents a single TCR beta chain sequence. Here immunoSEQ multiplex PCR was the method, and the copy in TCRdb shows in-frame clones only, minus some. The sample carries 65,000 to 75,000 clones, nearly 96% recorded once. From germline, CDR1 is LNHDA and CDR2 SQIVND (reference sequence). Trimming took 7 bases from V and 0 from J, leaving 12 bases between them. There are 15 residues in the CDR3. This sample was taken from a study of cytomegalovirus exposure and HLA in healthy donors. This receptor was obtained from a woman under 30 in good health and CMV-seropositive. Sequenced: PBMCs. V is TRBV19 and J is TRBJ1-4; D is ambiguous. The CDR3 spells CASTLSGTTNEKLFF. For the CDR3, the DNA is TGTGCCAGTACCCTTTCAGGAACAACTAATGAAAAACTGTTTTTT.